This is a list of T cell receptor beta chains from one sample in a study of blood T cell repertoires in COVID-19. Sequenced by immunoSEQ multiplex PCR; TCRdb stores in-frame clones only, minus some. The top ten hold about 2.3% of the sample, which has some 360,000 clones, around 87% seen once. Sequencing was carried out using peripheral blood. The receptors were gathered from a woman aged 55-69 years with COVID-19, enrolled during active disease. The CDR3 runs from the conserved cysteine through the conserved F or W. The D gene is left open where the match is weak. Clone size is stated in some rows and not others, as once, few, many or a class when expanded.

v_gene: TRBV6-6
j_gene: TRBJ1-1
d_gene: TRBD1
abundance: once
CDR3aa: CASRTGALGTEAFF
CDR3nt: TGTGCCAGCAGGACAGGGGCCCTGGGGACTGAAGCTTTCTTT

v_gene: TRBV4-2
j_gene: TRBJ1-1
d_gene: TRBD1
abundance: few
CDR3aa: CASSRDRNTEAFF
CDR3nt: TGTGCCAGCAGCCGGGACAGGAACACTGAAGCTTTCTTT

v_gene: TRBV4-1
j_gene: TRBJ1-4
d_gene: TRBD1
abundance: -
CDR3aa: CASSPGQATNEKLFF
CDR3nt: TGCGCCAGCAGCCCCGGACAGGCTACTAATGAAAAACTGTTTTTT

v_gene: TRBV4-2
j_gene: TRBJ1-5
d_gene: -
abundance: -
CDR3aa: CASSQSEGISGNQPQHF
CDR3nt: TGTGCCAGCAGCCAATCCGAGGGCATATCTGGCAATCAGCCCCAGCATTTT

v_gene: TRBV10-2
j_gene: TRBJ2-2
d_gene: -
abundance: -
CDR3aa: CASSESIGLRSGELFF
CDR3nt: TGCGCCAGCAGTGAGTCTATCGGACTAAGATCCGGGGAGCTGTTTTTT

v_gene: TRBV3-1/TRBV3-2
j_gene: TRBJ2-3
d_gene: TRBD2
abundance: -
CDR3aa: CASSRRGSGGRDTQYF
CDR3nt: TGTGCCAGCAGCCGGCGGGGTAGCGGGGGGCGCGATACGCAGTATTTT

v_gene: TRBV2
j_gene: TRBJ1-4
d_gene: TRBD1
abundance: -
CDR3aa: CASRSDRGRDEKLFF
CDR3nt: TGTGCCAGCAGATCGGACAGGGGGCGCGATGAAAAACTGTTTTTT

v_gene: TRBV28
j_gene: TRBJ1-5
d_gene: -
abundance: -
CDR3aa: CASYPPGGNQPQHF
CDR3nt: TGTGCCAGCTATCCCCCTGGCGGGAATCAGCCCCAGCATTTT

v_gene: TRBV19
j_gene: TRBJ1-1
d_gene: TRBD1
abundance: -
CDR3aa: CASRPTGVRTEAFF
CDR3nt: TGTGCCAGTAGACCGACAGGGGTACGGACTGAAGCTTTCTTT

v_gene: TRBV5-1
j_gene: TRBJ1-2
d_gene: -
abundance: -
CDR3aa: CASSFIQGDGYTF
CDR3nt: TGCGCCAGCAGCTTCATACAGGGCGATGGCTACACCTTC

v_gene: TRBV10-1
j_gene: TRBJ1-6
d_gene: TRBD1
abundance: -
CDR3aa: CASSDSPGTAGCKSSYNSPLHF
CDR3nt: TGCGCCAGCAGTGATTCCCCCGGGACAGCAGGCTGTAAGAGCTCCTATAATTCACCCCTCCACTTT

v_gene: TRBV6-7
j_gene: TRBJ1-6
d_gene: TRBD1
abundance: -
CDR3aa: CASSSTGGECSPLHF
CDR3nt: TGTGCCAGCAGTTCGACAGGGGGCGAATGTTCACCCCTCCACTTT

v_gene: TRBV5-1
j_gene: TRBJ1-2
d_gene: TRBD1
abundance: -
CDR3aa: CASSLGDRGPGYGYTF
CDR3nt: TGCGCCAGCAGCTTGGGGGACAGGGGGCCCGGCTATGGCTACACCTTC

v_gene: TRBV7-2
j_gene: TRBJ1-5
d_gene: TRBD1
abundance: -
CDR3aa: CASSLTGANNQPQHF
CDR3nt: TGTGCCAGCAGTCTGACAGGGGCTAACAATCAGCCCCAGCATTTT

v_gene: TRBV7-8
j_gene: TRBJ2-7
d_gene: -
abundance: -
CDR3aa: CASSQSTGYGEQYF
CDR3nt: TGTGCCAGCAGTCAGTCTACAGGGTATGGCGAGCAGTACTTC

v_gene: TRBV11-2
j_gene: TRBJ2-1
d_gene: TRBD2
abundance: few
CDR3aa: CASSLEGLAGNEQFF
CDR3nt: TGTGCCAGCAGCTTAGAAGGCCTAGCGGGCAATGAGCAGTTCTTC

v_gene: TRBV6-6
j_gene: TRBJ2-1
d_gene: TRBD2
abundance: -
CDR3aa: CASSYYGGGNNEQFF
CDR3nt: TGTGCCAGCAGTTACTACGGGGGGGGAAACAATGAGCAGTTCTTC

v_gene: TRBV19
j_gene: TRBJ1-5
d_gene: TRBD1
abundance: -
CDR3aa: CASSLATGGNQPQHF
CDR3nt: TGTGCCAGTAGTCTCGCGACAGGGGGAAATCAGCCCCAGCATTTT

v_gene: TRBV28
j_gene: TRBJ1-5
d_gene: TRBD1
abundance: -
CDR3aa: CASSPGTGREPQHF
CDR3nt: TGTGCCAGCAGTCCTGGGACAGGGAGGGAGCCCCAGCATTTT

v_gene: TRBV18
j_gene: TRBJ2-7
d_gene: -
abundance: -
CDR3aa: CASSPPNSGYEQYF
CDR3nt: TGTGCCAGCTCACCACCGAACAGCGGCTACGAGCAGTACTTC

v_gene: TRBV9
j_gene: TRBJ2-1
d_gene: TRBD1
abundance: -
CDR3aa: CASSVVGQGSYNEQFF
CDR3nt: TGTGCCAGCAGCGTAGTGGGACAGGGCTCCTACAATGAGCAGTTCTTC

v_gene: TRBV4-1
j_gene: TRBJ1-1
d_gene: TRBD1
abundance: -
CDR3aa: CASSPRGTGTTTEAFF
CDR3nt: TGCGCCAGCAGCCCGAGGGGGACAGGGACAACCACTGAAGCTTTCTTT

v_gene: TRBV5-1
j_gene: TRBJ1-4
d_gene: -
abundance: -
CDR3aa: CASSLQATNEKLFF
CDR3nt: TGCGCCAGCAGCTTACAAGCAACTAATGAAAAACTGTTTTTT

v_gene: TRBV5-4
j_gene: TRBJ2-3
d_gene: TRBD2
abundance: -
CDR3aa: CASSVRLAGGTTDTQYF
CDR3nt: TGTGCCAGCAGCGTTAGGCTAGCGGGGGGGACCACAGATACGCAGTATTTT

v_gene: TRBV11-3
j_gene: TRBJ2-5
d_gene: -
abundance: -
CDR3aa: CASSQGQRGQETQYF
CDR3nt: TGTGCCAGCAGCCAAGGACAGCGAGGCCAAGAGACCCAGTACTTC

v_gene: TRBV5-1
j_gene: TRBJ1-2
d_gene: TRBD1
abundance: -
CDR3aa: CASSVQGDYGYTF
CDR3nt: TGCGCCAGCAGCGTACAGGGGGACTATGGCTACACCTTC

v_gene: TRBV19
j_gene: TRBJ1-2
d_gene: TRBD1
abundance: -
CDR3aa: CASGLQGAQYGYTF
CDR3nt: TGTGCCAGTGGACTACAGGGGGCGCAGTATGGCTACACCTTC

v_gene: TRBV5-1
j_gene: TRBJ2-6
d_gene: -
abundance: -
CDR3aa: CASSLDGAGANVLTF
CDR3nt: TGCGCCAGCAGCCTCGACGGAGCTGGGGCCAACGTCCTGACTTTC

v_gene: TRBV24-1
j_gene: TRBJ1-5
d_gene: -
abundance: -
CDR3aa: CATSQQGSGNQPQHF
CDR3nt: TGTGCCACCAGTCAACAGGGTTCGGGCAATCAGCCCCAGCATTTT

v_gene: TRBV10-3
j_gene: TRBJ1-1
d_gene: -
abundance: few
CDR3aa: CAISESRVATEAFF
CDR3nt: TGTGCCATCAGTGAGTCACGGGTTGCCACTGAAGCTTTCTTT

v_gene: TRBV5-5
j_gene: TRBJ1-5
d_gene: -
abundance: once
CDR3aa: CASSRKTGEGTPQHF
CDR3nt: TGTGCCAGCAGCCGAAAGACAGGTGAGGGGACGCCCCAGCATTTT

v_gene: TRBV6-5
j_gene: TRBJ2-7
d_gene: TRBD1
abundance: -
CDR3aa: CASSYPGQGAYEQYF
CDR3nt: TGTGCCAGCAGTTATCCGGGACAGGGGGCCTACGAGCAGTACTTC

v_gene: TRBV30
j_gene: TRBJ2-2
d_gene: TRBD1
abundance: -
CDR3aa: CAWSRDRGFANTGELFF
CDR3nt: TGTGCCTGGAGCCGGGACAGGGGGTTCGCGAACACCGGGGAGCTGTTTTTT

v_gene: TRBV11-2
j_gene: TRBJ1-1
d_gene: -
abundance: -
CDR3aa: CASSKLNTEAFF
CDR3nt: TGTGCCAGCAGCAAGCTGAACACTGAAGCTTTCTTT

v_gene: TRBV12-2
j_gene: TRBJ1-4
d_gene: -
abundance: -
CDR3aa: CASRFLGHPSRPNNEKLFF
CDR3nt: TGTGCAAGTCGCTTTTTGGGGCACCCGTCCCGACCTAATAATGAAAAACTGTTTTTT

v_gene: TRBV19
j_gene: TRBJ1-1
d_gene: TRBD1
abundance: few
CDR3aa: CASRPGGTGGMNTEAFF
CDR3nt: TGTGCCAGTAGACCGGGTGGGACAGGAGGCATGAACACTGAAGCTTTCTTT

v_gene: TRBV19
j_gene: TRBJ1-4
d_gene: -
abundance: -
CDR3aa: CASTGSHGTRGEKLFF
CDR3nt: TGTGCCAGTACCGGAAGTCACGGAACTAGAGGTGAAAAACTGTTTTTT

v_gene: TRBV18
j_gene: TRBJ1-6
d_gene: TRBD1
abundance: -
CDR3aa: CASSQDRRNSPLHF
CDR3nt: TGTGCCAGCTCACAGGACAGGAGAAACTCACCCCTCCACTTT

v_gene: TRBV7-3
j_gene: TRBJ1-6
d_gene: -
abundance: -
CDR3aa: CASSSFRWYNSPLHF
CDR3nt: TGTGCCAGCAGCTCGTTTCGGTGGTATAATTCACCCCTCCACTTT

v_gene: TRBV28
j_gene: TRBJ1-1
d_gene: -
abundance: -
CDR3aa: CASSFPGGTEAFF
CDR3nt: TGTGCCAGCAGTTTTCCGGGGGGCACTGAAGCTTTCTTT

v_gene: TRBV10-3
j_gene: TRBJ1-1
d_gene: -
abundance: -
CDR3aa: CAISATRSYSTEAFF
CDR3nt: TGTGCCATCAGTGCTACCCGTTCTTACTCCACTGAAGCTTTCTTT

v_gene: TRBV18
j_gene: TRBJ2-7
d_gene: -
abundance: -
CDR3aa: CASSPPTPTYEQYF
CDR3nt: TGTGCCAGCTCACCACCGACACCAACCTACGAGCAGTACTTC

v_gene: TRBV6-6
j_gene: TRBJ1-4
d_gene: -
abundance: -
CDR3aa: CASRDAGGAYEKLFF
CDR3nt: TGTGCCAGCAGAGATGCGGGGGGGGCCTATGAAAAACTGTTTTTT

v_gene: TRBV2
j_gene: TRBJ2-7
d_gene: -
abundance: -
CDR3aa: CASSVDAAGEQYF
CDR3nt: TGTGCCAGCAGTGTGGACGCGGCGGGCGAGCAGTACTTC

v_gene: TRBV25-1
j_gene: TRBJ1-5
d_gene: TRBD1
abundance: -
CDR3aa: CASKGTGDQPQHF
CDR3nt: TGTGCCAGCAAAGGGACAGGGGATCAGCCCCAGCATTTT

v_gene: TRBV9
j_gene: TRBJ2-7
d_gene: TRBD2
abundance: -
CDR3aa: CASSVEGSGVFEQYF
CDR3nt: TGTGCCAGCAGCGTAGAAGGTAGCGGGGTATTCGAGCAGTACTTC

v_gene: TRBV18
j_gene: TRBJ1-1
d_gene: TRBD1
abundance: -
CDR3aa: CASSQGTGGTEAFF
CDR3nt: TGTGCCAGCTCACAGGGGACAGGAGGAACTGAAGCTTTCTTT

v_gene: TRBV5-1
j_gene: TRBJ1-4
d_gene: TRBD1
abundance: -
CDR3aa: CASSLGSGGGEKLFF
CDR3nt: TGCGCCAGCAGCTTGGGGTCAGGGGGCGGTGAAAAACTGTTTTTT